What follows are 15 T cell receptor beta chains derived from one specimen sequenced in a study of spatial heterogeneity in lung cancer. Regarding the study as a whole: Mutation counts in tumors were tracked by counts of expanded intratumoral alpha and beta TCRs.

Described time point: sample taken at primary tumor resection. Their target antigens are unknown. From the 5' RACE reads, TCRdb called clonotypes with MiXCR, one entry per CDR3 protein. The sample yields roughly 1,700 distinct CDR3 sequences, 20% to 25% seen once. Sequenced material: lung tumor tissue, taken at surgery. The source is a male donor with early-stage non-small cell lung cancer.

Comments on this clonotype: This beta chain is an off-target read within a library intended for alpha chains, so its frequency means little. The V and J genes are TRBV12-3 or TRBV12-4 and TRBJ1-5; unclear D gene. With 6 bases removed from V and 10 bases from J, the gap between germline ends came to 10 bases. The CDR3 totals 11 residues. CDR3 nucleotides: TGTGCCAGCAGCAGCGATCGCCCCCAGCATTTT. Its protein is CASSSDRPQHF.

This clonotype rates as medium-sized. In a library made to pick up alpha chains, this beta chain is a stray read with a size that means little. This chain uses TRBV28 with TRBJ2-5, with D perhaps TRBD2 (6 bases). Germline V gene sequence: CDR1 MDHEN, CDR2 SYDVKM. The V and J ends lost 6 bases and 5 bases respectively, with 10 bases between them. The CDR3 runs to 12 residues. The CDR3 reads CASSRTMETQYF. CDR3 bases: TGTGCCAGCAGCAGGACTATGGAGACCCAGTACTTC.

This clonotype has just a few counts. The library was built for alpha chains, so this beta chain is an off-target read and its size means little. The chain is built from TRBV28 and TRBJ2-7; no definite D call. Trimming cost V 2 bases and J 2 bases, with 4 bases left between them. The V gene's germline CDR1 is MDHEN and CDR2 SYDVKM. CDR3 size: 12 residues. The CDR3 sequence: CASSLRPYEQYF. The CDR3 DNA reads TGTGCCAGCAGTTTAAGGCCCTACGAGCAGTACTTC.

In its sample, this clonotype is medium-sized (0.01 to 0.1%). A library prepared for alpha chains yielded this beta chain as an off-target read; its size is of little meaning. The chain combines TRBV20-1 with TRBJ2-7, with 7 bases identical to TRBD2. The germline gives CDR1 DFQATT, CDR2 SNEGSKA (reference sequence). The CDR3 sequence is 15 residues long. V shed 2 bases, J shed 2 bases, and the junction held 9 bases outside the gene matches. Here the CDR3 reads CSARPRTRGPYEQYF. CDR3 nucleotide sequence: TGCAGTGCTAGACCCAGGACTAGAGGTCCCTACGAGCAGTACTTC.

This clonotype is medium-sized within its sample. Little can be read into the size of this beta chain, an off-target read in a library designed for alpha chains. The V gene is TRBV29-1, the J gene TRBJ2-5; TRBD2 is a possible D gene (5 bases). The CDR3 has 12 amino acids. Germline V CDR1 and CDR2: SQVTM, ANQGSEA. The V end lost 5 bases, the J end lost 5 bases, and 12 bases lay between the germline ends. DNA for the CDR3: TGCAGCGTTAGAACGGGCGGGGAGACCCAGTACTTC. This sequence encodes CSVRTGGETQYF.

Judged by abundance, this clonotype is medium-sized (0.01 to 0.1%). Little can be read into the size of this beta chain, an off-target read in a library designed for alpha chains. The CDR3 DNA sequence: TGTGCCAGTAGTAGGAGGGGTGAACAAGAGACCCAGTACTTC. It yields the protein CASSRRGEQETQYF. This chain uses TRBV19 with TRBJ2-5; a weak D match, TRBD2 (6 bases). This CDR3 region has 14 residues. The ends were cut back, 4 bases at V and 2 bases at J, with 11 bases in the middle. Germline V gene data show CDR1 as LNHDA and CDR2 as SQIVND (reference sequence).

On this clonotype: In a library made to pick up alpha chains, this beta chain is a stray read with a size that means little. The V gene is TRBV20-1, the J gene TRBJ1-2; D perhaps matches TRBD1 (5 bases). The germline CDR1 and CDR2 sequences are DFQATT and SNEGSKA (reference sequence). The germline V and J ends were trimmed by 5 bases and 6 bases, with 19 bases remaining between them. The CDR3 contains 14 residues. This CDR3 reads CSARDHAREDGYTF. Written as DNA, the CDR3 is TGCAGTGCTCGGGACCACGCCCGAGAGGATGGCTACACCTTC.

This clonotype was seen only a few times. As an off-target read in a library built for alpha chains, this beta chain has a frequency of little significance. This chain's CDR3 is CASSPSSGSEQFF. The CDR3 DNA follows: TGTGCCAGCAGCCCGAGCAGCGGGAGTGAGCAGTTCTTC. This chain links TRBV9 with TRBJ2-1, with 8 positions matching TRBD2. The CDR3 consists of 13 residues. Germline trimming cut 4 bases from V and 9 bases from J; bases unmatched to any gene: 6. Germline assignment: CDR1 SGDLS and CDR2 YYNGEE. Complete variable domain (other parts from reference TRBV9 and TRBJ2-1): DSGVTQTPKHLITATGQRVTLRCSPRSGDLSVYWYQQSLDQGLQFLIQYYNGEERAKGNILERFSAQQFPDLHSELNLSSLELGDSALYFCASSPSSGSEQFFGPGTRLTVL.

By proportion, this clonotype is large. This beta chain is an unintended read in a library built for alpha chains; its size means little. The chain has TRBV10-3 and TRBJ1-2; D possibly corresponds to TRBD1 (5 bases). The CDR3 is made up of 11 amino acids. The V end was cut by 4 bases, the J end by 6 bases, with 6 bases between. Germline V gene sequence: CDR1 ENHRY, CDR2 SYGVKD. The CDR3 DNA reads as TGTGCCATCAGTGGGGGGGATGGCTACACCTTC. It specifies CAISGGDGYTF.

A note on this clonotype: This beta chain is off target for a library built for alpha chains, so its abundance means little. The chain carries TRBV5-4 and TRBJ2-3, with TRBD2 as a possible D gene (7 bases). Germline assignment: CDR1 SGHNT and CDR2 YYREEE (reference sequence). The CDR3 sequence is 16 residues long. The germline V and J ends were trimmed by 0 bases and 1 base, with 12 bases remaining between them. The CDR3: CASSLGGGAGTDTQYF. The CDR3, as DNA: TGTGCCAGCAGCTTGGGCGGGGGCGCGGGCACAGATACGCAGTATTTT.

In its sample, this clonotype ranks as large (0.1 to 1%). This beta chain is an off-target read within a library intended for alpha chains, so its frequency means little. The chain joins TRBV7-2 to TRBJ2-7; D perhaps matches TRBD2 (6 bases). V was trimmed by 1 base and J by 4 bases, leaving 11 bases between them. Germline values: CDR1 SGHTA, CDR2 FQGNSA. The CDR3 runs to 14 residues. Here the CDR3 reads CASSLGGGVYEQYF. The CDR3 coding sequence is TGTGCCAGCAGCTTAGGGGGAGGAGTTTACGAGCAGTACTTC.

By its share, this clonotype is medium-sized (0.01 to 0.1%). This beta chain is a stray sequence in a library constructed for alpha chains; its clone size is not meaningful. This rearrangement joins TRBV2 to TRBJ2-1, with 10 bases identical to TRBD2. V shed 1 base and J 9 bases; nucleotides not matched to a gene: 9. The CDR3 is 16 amino acids. CDR1 SNHLY and CDR2 FYNNEI come from the germline V gene. The CDR3 sequence is CASSEVAGGARGEQFF. CDR3 bases: TGTGCCAGCAGTGAAGTAGCGGGGGGCGCTCGGGGTGAGCAGTTCTTC. The variable domain in full, with the rest retrieved from reference TRBV2 and TRBJ2-1, is EPEVTQTPSHQVTQMGQEVILRCVPISNHLYFYWYRQILGQKVEFLVSFYNNEISEKSEIFDDQFSVERPDGSNFTLKIRSTKLEDSAMYFCASSEVAGGARGEQFFGPGTRLTVL.

This clonotype is deemed medium-sized (0.01 to 0.1%). This beta chain lies outside the target of a library built for alpha chains; its clone size means little. The chain joins TRBV28 to TRBJ2-4, with TRBD2 identical over 8 bases. Germline V gene sequence: CDR1 MDHEN, CDR2 SYDVKM. The CDR3 totals 19 residues. The V gene end was trimmed by 2 bases and the J gene end by 0 bases; junction bases not matched to a gene: 12. The DNA for the CDR3 is TGTGCCAGCAGTTTAATTCCCCCTCTAGCGGGCCTAGCCAAAAACATTCAGTACTTC. This sequence encodes CASSLIPPLAGLAKNIQYF.

This clonotype is categorized as medium-sized (0.01 to 0.1%). This beta chain was picked up by a library intended for alpha chains and is off target, so its count carries little meaning. The rearrangement uses TRBV9 and TRBJ1-3; unclear D gene. Germline V gives CDR1 SGDLS, CDR2 YYNGEE. Trimming removed 3 bases at V and 0 bases at J, with 7 bases between. This CDR3 contains 14 residues. The CDR3 sequence is CASSARNSGNTIYF. As DNA, the CDR3 is TGTGCCAGCAGCGCCCGTAACTCTGGAAACACCATATATTTT.

By sample fraction, this clonotype is medium-sized (0.01 to 0.1%). Little can be read into the size of this beta chain, an off-target read in a library designed for alpha chains. Written as DNA, the CDR3 is TGTGCCAGTACTAGCGGGAGGGCCAATGAGCAGTTCTTC. It translates to CASTSGRANEQFF. V is TRBV19 and J is TRBJ2-1; 12 bases align to TRBD2. Germline lookup yields CDR1 LNHDA and CDR2 SQIVND (reference sequence). This CDR3 has 13 residues. V lost 7 bases and J lost 6; bases outside the gene matches: 1.